This paragraph reports one T cell receptor (beta chain). Its matching antigen is unknown. A junction boundary mismatches the germline segment, possibly from a read error. This specimen includes other DNA sequences encoding the same CDR3. These data belong to a study of OX40 agonist ivuxolimab in advanced cancers. Study-wide context: Intravenous ivuxolimab at 0.01 to 10 mg/kg was given to patients every 2 weeks.

Germline V lookup: CDR1 LNHDA, CDR2 SQIVND (reference sequence). The CDR3 extends over 13 amino acids. General study results and limits: Averaged across samples, CD8+ T cells carried more expanded clones than CD4+ did.

TCRdb's table, derived via immunoSEQ multiplex PCR, lists solely in-frame clones and lacks some. The table records approximately 33,000 clones, approximately 91% of them present only once. V is TRBV19 and J is TRBJ1-1, with D unresolved. Sequenced material: CD4+ or CD8+ T cells sorted from blood, taken in a trial of the OX40 agonist ivuxolimab. This TCR was sampled from an adult with an advanced solid tumor such as melanoma, head and neck, liver or kidney cancer. The CDR3 nucleotides read TGTGCCAGTAGTAGTGGGATGAACACTGAGGCTTTCTTT. Protein: CASSSGMNTEAFF.